The present entry profiles one T cell receptor beta chain with its context. The target antigen is unknown. The CDR3 totals 13 residues. Germline V lookup: CDR1 MNHEY, CDR2 SMNVEV (reference sequence). V lost 1 base and J lost 10, with 14 bases in between. They built TCR cDNA with 5'RACE template switching, a step that put in a universal primer site and UMIs. TCRdb fed the 5' RACE reads into MiXCR, producing one record per CDR3 protein. The sample includes 95,000 to 150,000 distinct CDR3 sequences, roughly 10% of them seen just once. This entry is derived from a study of T cells after yellow fever vaccination. On the study more broadly: Fractions low in cell number were prepared with SMART-Seq v4 Ultra Low Input. Study-wide findings and caveats: Peaking faster, on day 5 versus 15, the secondary response was nonetheless weaker. Detected again after the booster were most primary-vaccination clones, at 95% to 97% CD4 and 88% CD8.

This receptor was taken from a man younger than 35 who received the YFV17D yellow fever vaccine. The chain carries TRBV27 and TRBJ2-7; tentative D call: TRBD2 (7 bases). Sequencing used CD8+ T cells sorted from PBMCs, obtained on the day of the yellow fever booster vaccination. The CDR3 DNA is TGTGCCAGCAGTTTATTTGCGGGGGCGCAACAGTACTTC. This gives the protein CASSLFAGAQQYF.